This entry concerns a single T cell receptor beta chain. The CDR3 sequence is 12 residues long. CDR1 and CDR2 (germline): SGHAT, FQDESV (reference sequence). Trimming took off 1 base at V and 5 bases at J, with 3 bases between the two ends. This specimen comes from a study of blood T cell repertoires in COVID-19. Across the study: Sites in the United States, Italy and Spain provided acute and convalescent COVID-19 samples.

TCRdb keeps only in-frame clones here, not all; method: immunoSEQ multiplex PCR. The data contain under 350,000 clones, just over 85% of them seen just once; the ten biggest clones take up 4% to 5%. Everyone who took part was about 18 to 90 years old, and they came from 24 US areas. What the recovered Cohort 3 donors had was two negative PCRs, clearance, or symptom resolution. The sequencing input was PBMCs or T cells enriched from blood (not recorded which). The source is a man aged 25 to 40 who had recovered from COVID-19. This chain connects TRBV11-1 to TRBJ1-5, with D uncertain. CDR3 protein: CASSLVDQPQHF. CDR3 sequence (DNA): TGTGCCAGCAGCTTAGTAGATCAGCCCCAGCATTTT.